This entry is about one T cell receptor (beta chain). This sample was taken from a study of somatic mutations in cytotoxic T cells in rheumatoid arthritis. With V trimmed by 7 bases and J by 0 bases, 15 bases remained unmatched. The CDR3 sequence is 19 residues long. Germline-derived CDR1 and CDR2 are SGHVS and FQNEAQ. This table comes from immunoSEQ multiplex PCR, and its TCRdb copy is limited to in-frame clones, with some not included. The sample lists tens of thousands of clones; under 85% were seen once. The V gene is TRBV7-8, the J gene TRBJ2-7, with 13 bases lining up with TRBD2. The sequenced material came from CD8+ T cells sorted from blood. The receptor's source is a man aged 40-50 years in good health. CDR3 region: CASTYAGTSGISHSYEQYF. CDR3 DNA: TGTGCCAGCACTTACGCCGGGACTAGCGGGATAAGTCACTCCTACGAGCAGTACTTC.